The clone carrying this T cell receptor (beta chain) was seen ten or more times. Its antigen is as yet unknown. A junction boundary mismatches the germline segment, possibly from a read error. The sample's time point: sample taken at primary tumor resection. The data originate from a study of spatial heterogeneity in lung cancer. Study-wide context: The study observed each unique TCR and UMI combination more than ten times on average in raw reads. Study results and limitations: Ubiquitous expanded tumor TCRs appeared in blood more at resection than follow-up.

Germline CDR1 reads SGHRS; CDR2 reads YFSETQ. The CDR3 is 14 residues long. Every TCR cDNA molecule bore its own unique molecular identifier. TCRdb reprocessed the 5' RACE reads with MiXCR, giving one entry per CDR3 protein. The sample contains some 78,000 distinct CDR3 sequences, under 8.5% of which appear only once. The sample was PBMCs, taken at surgery. The chain has TRBV5-1 and TRBJ1-1; 8 bases map to TRBD1. The clonotype was recovered from a male donor with early-stage non-small cell lung cancer. The CDR3 DNA reads TGCGCCAGCCGCTTGACGCAGGGGGCCACTGAAGCTTTCTTT. It translates to CASRLTQGATEAFF.